What follows are 21 T cell receptor beta chains derived from one specimen sequenced in a study of blood T cells in healthy people across ages. The authors ran a second PCR of about 6 to 12 cycles using a sample-barcoded 5' primer and a J-beta primer mix. TCRdb redid the calling of the 5' RACE reads with MiXCR, one entry per CDR3 protein. The repertoire holds around 1,700,000 distinct CDR3 sequences, with 25% to 30% as singletons. The specimen was blood. The receptor source for this set is a woman aged 25 to 39 in good health.

Of note for this clonotype: A much more abundant neighbour one base away suggests this may be a read error. The gene calls are TRBV13 and TRBJ2-1, with D uncertain. The closer fit of TRBJ2-7 to the DNA end suggests the J call may be wrong. CDR1 is PRHDT, CDR2 FYEKMQ, per germline (reference sequence). The CDR3 spans 12 residues. The DNA for the CDR3 is TGTGCCAGCAGCTTAGGCCCCCGAGAGCAGTACTTC. Translated, it gives CASSLGPREQYF.

This clonotype was detected many times. CDR3 nucleotide sequence: TGCAGTGCTTCACTCGGACAGGGTTACGAAAAACTGTTTTTT. Amino acid sequence: CSASLGQGYEKLFF. The rearrangement joins TRBV20-1 to TRBJ1-4; 8 nucleotides line up with TRBD1. Trimming took 5 bases from V and 8 from J; bases not matched to a gene: 10. From germline, CDR1 is DFQATT and CDR2 SNEGSKA (reference sequence). The length of the CDR3 is 14 residues.

V is TRBV10-3 and J is TRBJ1-1; 8 bases are shared with TRBD1. The CDR3 runs 15 residues. V trimming: 5 bases; J trimming: 5 bases; junction bases outside the gene matches: 10. Germline V gene data show CDR1 as ENHRY and CDR2 as SYGVKD. This CDR3 reads CAISSSGGAETEAFF. The CDR3 bases are TGTGCCATCAGTAGCTCAGGGGGCGCGGAGACTGAAGCTTTCTTT.

The chain links TRBV2 to TRBJ1-6; no clear D gene. The CDR3 is 12 residues long. The germline gives CDR1 SNHLY, CDR2 FYNNEI. Trimming cost V 4 bases and J 12 bases, with 10 bases left between them. CDR3 sequence (DNA): TGTGCCAGCAGTGCCCGGGGAGGACCCCTCCACTTT. Protein sequence: CASSARGGPLHF.

This clonotype was observed a handful of times. The chain joins TRBV28 to TRBJ1-4, with D perhaps matching TRBD1 (6 bases). The CDR3 is 16 residues long. V was pared by 3 bases and J by 5 bases, with 16 bases between. The germline CDR1 and CDR2 sequences are MDHEN and SYDVKM. This CDR3 is CASSLRQGKANEKLFF. CDR3 nucleotide sequence: TGTGCCAGCAGTTTGAGGCAGGGGAAGGCAAATGAAAAACTGTTTTTT.

The rearrangement uses TRBV12-3 or TRBV12-4 and TRBJ1-4; D is perhaps TRBD1 (5 bases). Trimming took off 4 bases at V and 7 bases at J, with 13 bases between the two ends. This CDR3 is 14 amino acids long. The CDR3 DNA reads TGTGCCAGCAGTTGGGGGAGTGTGCGTGAAAAACTGTTTTTT. Protein product: CASSWGSVREKLFF.

This clonotype was counted only a few times. The J gene is TRBJ2-3, the V gene TRBV5-1; no clear D. The CDR3 spans 14 residues. Trimming pared 5 bases from V and 2 bases from J, leaving 12 bases between. Germline-derived CDR1 and CDR2 are SGHRS and YFSETQ. In nucleotides, the CDR3 is TGCGCCAGCAGTATCGCAGATAACACAGATACGCAGTATTTT. Translating gives CASSIADNTDTQYF.

V gene TRBV4-3 combines with J gene TRBJ2-1, with D maybe TRBD1 (5 bases). The V end lost 1 base, the J end lost 3 bases, and 13 bases lay between the germline ends. The CDR3 contains 16 residues. Germline V gene sequence: CDR1 LGHNA, CDR2 YSLEER. CDR3 protein: CASSQAQGNFYNEQFF. The CDR3, as DNA: TGCGCCAGCAGCCAAGCCCAGGGTAATTTCTACAATGAGCAGTTCTTC.

Comments on this clonotype: A much larger clonotype is one base distant, so this may be a read error. The chain couples TRBV10-3 to TRBJ2-5; D possibly uses TRBD1 or TRBD2 (5 bases each). The last part of the DNA fits TRBJ2-1 better; the J call may be wrong. This CDR3 spans 13 amino acids. Germline CDR1 reads ENHRY; CDR2 reads SYGVKD. The CDR3 DNA reads TGTGCCATCAGTCATAGGGACCAAGAGACCCAGTTCTTC. Translation: CAISHRDQETQFF.

This rearrangement joins TRBV9 to TRBJ2-1; D gene ambiguous. The CDR3 covers 15 residues. Germline CDR1 is SGDLS and CDR2 is YYNGEE. Trimming shortened V by 1 base and J by 0 bases, and 8 bases separated the two germline ends. The CDR3 protein is CASSVSWGSYNEQFF. The CDR3 DNA is TGTGCCAGCAGCGTAAGTTGGGGCTCCTACAATGAGCAGTTCTTC.

The V call is TRBV5-1, the J call TRBJ2-5; possibly TRBD2 for D (6 bases). The V gene lost 0 bases and the J gene lost 9 bases, with 9 bases spanning the gap. Germline V gives CDR1 SGHRS, CDR2 YFSETQ. CDR3 size: 12 residues. CDR3 in amino acids: CASSLGGEAQYF. The CDR3 DNA is TGCGCCAGCAGCTTGGGCGGGGAGGCCCAGTACTTC.

A few counts support this clonotype. This sequence joins TRBV20-1 and TRBJ1-2; D gene ambiguous. V was clipped by 6 bases and J by 7 bases, with 12 bases between them. There are 11 residues in the CDR3. The germline V gene has CDR1 DFQATT and CDR2 SNEGSKA (reference sequence). CDR3 nucleotides: TGCAGTGCCACTCAGACATCTGGCTACACCTTC. The encoded protein is CSATQTSGYTF.

In regard to this clonotype: Germline is not matched at one junction end, which may reflect a read error. V is TRBV4-3 and J is TRBJ2-7; D remains ambiguous. The CDR3 is made up of 14 amino acids. CDR1 and CDR2 from the germline V gene are LGHNA and YSLEER. Here the CDR3 DNA reads TGCACCAGCAGCCAAGTAAAAGGGTCCTACGAGCAGTACTTC. This codes for CTSSQVKGSYEQYF.

V gene TRBV20-1 combines with J gene TRBJ1-5; D is uncertain. The germline CDR1 and CDR2 sequences are DFQATT and SNEGSKA (reference sequence). The germline V and J ends were trimmed by 0 bases and 5 bases, with 8 bases remaining between them. This CDR3 contains 13 residues. The CDR3, as DNA: TGCAGTGCTAGAGATAATTACGATCAGCCCCAGCATTTT. Translation: CSARDNYDQPQHF.

This clonotype has at least ten counts. The gene calls are TRBV20-1 and TRBJ2-3, with D perhaps TRBD2 (5 bases). Germline V gene lookup returns CDR1 DFQATT and CDR2 SNEGSKA (reference sequence). Between the trimmed V and J ends, which lost 7 bases and 2 bases, there was a span of 7 bases. The CDR3 contains 11 residues. The CDR3 here is CSGGYTDTQYF. DNA for the CDR3: TGCAGTGGCGGGTACACAGATACGCAGTATTTT.

The chain joins TRBV12-3 or TRBV12-4 to TRBJ1-1, with a weak D call TRBD1 (5 bases). V gave up 6 bases and J gave up 3 bases, with 17 bases separating them. The CDR3 runs 15 residues. The CDR3 region is CASSTLSRGDTEAFF. The CDR3 DNA sequence: TGTGCCAGCAGCACCCTATCAAGGGGAGACACTGAAGCTTTCTTT.

The chain is built from TRBV12-3 or TRBV12-4 and TRBJ1-2; D not resolved. V was shortened by 7 bases and J by 4 bases, with 19 bases between the two germline ends. The CDR3 contains 15 residues. The CDR3 DNA is TGTGCCAGCAATGCCCCGACCCCCAGCGGCTATGGCTACACCTTC. It translates to CASNAPTPSGYGYTF.

As to this clonotype: This may arise from a read error, as a much more abundant clone is one base away. The rearrangement links TRBV15 to TRBJ2-5; either TRBD1 or TRBD2 may fit D (5 bases each). The better agreement between TRBJ2-7 and the DNA end casts doubt on the J call. The CDR3 has 18 amino acids. CDR1 and CDR2 from the germline V gene are LNHNV and YYDKDF (reference sequence). The CDR3 nucleotides read TGTGTCACCAGCAGAGATAGCGACAGCGCCAGTATAGTCTACGAGCAGTACTTC. This encodes CVTSRDSDSASIVYEQYF.

This clonotype was observed once. Being one base from a much bigger clone, this may be a read error. V and J are TRBV10-3 and TRBJ2-5; D is possibly TRBD2 (6 bases). The J call may be wrong; the DNA end is better matched by TRBJ2-1. The CDR3 spans 13 residues. The germline V gene encodes CDR1 ENHRY and CDR2 SYGVKD. Written as DNA, the CDR3 is TGTGCCATCGCGGGATACCAACAAGAGACCCAGTTCTTC. It specifies CAIAGYQQETQFF.

This chain joins TRBV7-3 and TRBJ2-5; TRBD1 agrees at 12 bases. V trimming: 4 bases; J trimming: 3 bases; junction bases outside the gene matches: 6. Germline V CDR1 and CDR2: SGHTA, FQGTGA. CDR3 length: 16 residues. The CDR3 DNA is TGTGCCAGCAGCTCTCGGGACAGGGGGCGGGAAGAGACCCAGTACTTC. As protein: CASSSRDRGREETQYF.

This clonotype was found many times. This chain connects TRBV5-5 to TRBJ2-1, with D unclear. CDR3 length: 12 amino acids. The V and J ends lost 0 bases and 5 bases respectively, with 3 bases between them. Germline values: CDR1 SGHKS, CDR2 YYEKEE (reference sequence). The CDR3 sequence: CASSLAHNEQFF. The CDR3 nucleotides are TGTGCCAGCAGCTTGGCCCACAATGAGCAGTTCTTC.